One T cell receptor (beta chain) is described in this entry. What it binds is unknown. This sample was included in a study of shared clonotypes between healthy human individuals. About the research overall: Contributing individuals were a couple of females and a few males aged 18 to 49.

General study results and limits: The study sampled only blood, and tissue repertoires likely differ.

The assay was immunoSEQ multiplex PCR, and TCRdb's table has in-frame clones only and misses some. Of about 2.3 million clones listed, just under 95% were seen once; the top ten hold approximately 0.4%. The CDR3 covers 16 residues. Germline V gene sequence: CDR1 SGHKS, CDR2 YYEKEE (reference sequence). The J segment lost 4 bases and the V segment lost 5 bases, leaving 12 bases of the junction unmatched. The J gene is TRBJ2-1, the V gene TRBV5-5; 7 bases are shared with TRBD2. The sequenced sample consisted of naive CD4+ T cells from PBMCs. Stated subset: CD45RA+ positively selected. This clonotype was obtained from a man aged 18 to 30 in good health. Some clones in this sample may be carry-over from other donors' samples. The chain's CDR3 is CASSPRGRDIYNEQFF. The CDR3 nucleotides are TGTGCCAGCAGTCCCCGGGGGAGGGATATTTACAATGAGCAGTTCTTC.